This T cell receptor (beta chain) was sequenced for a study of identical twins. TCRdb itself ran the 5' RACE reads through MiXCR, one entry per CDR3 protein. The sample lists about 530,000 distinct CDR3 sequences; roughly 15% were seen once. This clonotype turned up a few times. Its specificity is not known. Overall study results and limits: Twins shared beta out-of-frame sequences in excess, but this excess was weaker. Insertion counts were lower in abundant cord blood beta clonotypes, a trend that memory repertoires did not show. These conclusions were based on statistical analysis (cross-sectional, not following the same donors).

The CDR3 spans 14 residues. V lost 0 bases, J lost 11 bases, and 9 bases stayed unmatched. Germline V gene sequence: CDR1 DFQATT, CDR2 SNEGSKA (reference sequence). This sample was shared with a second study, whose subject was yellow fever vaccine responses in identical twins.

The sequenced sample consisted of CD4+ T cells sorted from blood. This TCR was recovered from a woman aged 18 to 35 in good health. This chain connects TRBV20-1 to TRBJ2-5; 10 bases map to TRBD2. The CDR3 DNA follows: TGCAGTGCTAGAGATACTAGCGGGGTAGGCGGACAGTACTTC. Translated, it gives CSARDTSGVGGQYF.